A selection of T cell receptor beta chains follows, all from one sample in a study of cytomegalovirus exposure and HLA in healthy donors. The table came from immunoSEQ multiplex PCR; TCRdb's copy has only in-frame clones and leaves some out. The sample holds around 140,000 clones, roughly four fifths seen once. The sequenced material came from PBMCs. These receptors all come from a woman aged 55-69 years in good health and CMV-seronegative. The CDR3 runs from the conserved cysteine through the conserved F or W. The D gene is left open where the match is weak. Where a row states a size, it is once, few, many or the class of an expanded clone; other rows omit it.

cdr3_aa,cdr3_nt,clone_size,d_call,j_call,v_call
CASSLGQGAGGEKLFF,TGTGCCAGCAGTTTAGGGCAGGGGGCGGGAGGGGAAAAACTGTTTTTT,NA,TRBD1,TRBJ1-4,TRBV28
CAWSKARDRDTQYF,TGTGCCTGGAGTAAAGCCCGGGACAGAGATACGCAGTATTTT,NA,TRBD1,TRBJ2-3,TRBV30
CASSGTTGRTGNTIYF,TGTGCCAGCAGCGGGACTACCGGGAGGACGGGAAACACCATATATTTT,NA,NA,TRBJ1-3,TRBV5-4
CASSFGQFNYGYTF,TGTGCCAGCAGTTTTGGACAGTTTAACTATGGCTACACCTTC,NA,NA,TRBJ1-2,TRBV27
CSARDRSEAFF,TGCAGTGCTAGAGATCGGAGTGAAGCTTTCTTT,few,NA,TRBJ1-1,TRBV20-1
CASSLSGRGTSKNIQYF,TGTGCCAGCAGTTTATCGGGCAGGGGTACATCCAAAAACATTCAGTACTTC,few,NA,TRBJ2-4,TRBV27
CASSVDAGPSDEQYF,TGTGCCAGCAGCGTAGATGCAGGGCCGAGTGACGAGCAGTACTTC,NA,NA,TRBJ2-7,TRBV9
CASSPGGQGVYEQYF,TGTGCCAGCAGCCCCGGTGGACAGGGGGTCTACGAGCAGTACTTC,NA,TRBD1,TRBJ2-7,TRBV5-4
CASTPGQLNTEAFF,TGTGCCAGCACCCCGGGACAGTTGAACACTGAAGCTTTCTTT,NA,TRBD1,TRBJ1-1,TRBV18
CASSVGSWAGGDNEQFF,TGTGCCAGCAGCGTAGGCTCTTGGGCCGGCGGGGATAATGAGCAGTTCTTC,NA,NA,TRBJ2-1,TRBV9
CAWSVDSGRASEQFF,TGTGCCTGGAGTGTGGATAGCGGGAGGGCAAGTGAGCAGTTCTTC,NA,TRBD2,TRBJ2-1,TRBV30
CASNLGGGRRSYEQYF,TGTGCCAGTAACCTTGGAGGGGGCAGGAGGTCCTACGAGCAGTACTTC,NA,NA,TRBJ2-7,TRBV5-8
CASSVRFLGDRDTGELFF,TGCGCCAGCAGTGTCAGGTTCTTAGGGGACAGGGACACCGGGGAGCTGTTTTTT,NA,TRBD1,TRBJ2-2,TRBV10-2
CASSAGTAKAFF,TGTGCCAGCAGCGCCGGGACAGCTAAAGCTTTCTTT,NA,TRBD1,TRBJ1-1,TRBV6-1
CASTYGDSRTAFF,TGTGCCAGCACCTACGGGGACAGCCGCACGGCTTTCTTT,NA,TRBD1,TRBJ1-1,TRBV6-6
CASRGNMGNIQYF,TGTGCCTCCAGGGGGAACATGGGAAACATTCAGTACTTC,NA,TRBD1,TRBJ2-4,TRBV2
CASSFHLAGLSYEQYF,TGTGCCAGCAGTTTCCATCTAGCGGGCCTCTCCTACGAGCAGTACTTC,NA,TRBD2,TRBJ2-7,TRBV28
CAWSPSGVRGYTIYF,TGTGCCTGGAGCCCCTCGGGCGTGAGGGGGTACACCATATATTTT,NA,NA,TRBJ1-3,TRBV30
CASSHPDRANSGANVLTF,TGTGCCAGCAGCCACCCGGACAGGGCCAACTCTGGGGCCAACGTCCTGACTTTC,NA,NA,TRBJ2-6,TRBV21-1
CASSKGRATEAFF,TGTGCCAGTAGTAAGGGGAGGGCCACTGAAGCTTTCTTC,NA,NA,TRBJ1-1,TRBV19
CASSGPQGSQYF,TGTGCCAGCAGCGGACCACAGGGAAGCCAGTACTTC,NA,NA,TRBJ2-5,TRBV21-1
CASRTGATYNEQFF,TGTGCCAGCAGAACAGGGGCCACCTACAATGAGCAGTTCTTC,NA,TRBD1,TRBJ2-1,TRBV7-9
CASSPNGGVTEAFF,TGTGCCAGCAGCCCAAACGGGGGGGTCACTGAAGCTTTCTTT,NA,NA,TRBJ1-1,TRBV7-3
CASSPQTTGGLETQYF,TGTGCCAGCAGCCCACAAACGACAGGGGGACTAGAGACCCAGTACTTC,few,TRBD1,TRBJ2-5,TRBV7-2
CASSLTGLGLNTGELFF,TGTGCCAGCAGCTTGACCGGACTAGGGTTGAACACCGGGGAGCTGTTTTTT,once,TRBD2,TRBJ2-2,TRBV7-9
CASSPSATGNEQYF,TGCGCCAGCAGCCCGTCGGCGACAGGGAACGAGCAGTACTTC,NA,TRBD1,TRBJ2-7,TRBV5-1
CASSLGTGANYGYTF,TGTGCCAGCAGTCTGGGGACGGGAGCTAACTATGGCTACACCTTC,NA,NA,TRBJ1-2,TRBV27
CASSLVGGNTEAFF,TGTGCCAGCAGCTTAGTGGGGGGAAACACTGAAGCTTTCTTT,NA,NA,TRBJ1-1,TRBV7-8
CASSQEGTGFADTQYF,TGCGCCAGCAGCCAAGAAGGGACAGGGTTCGCAGATACGCAGTATTTT,NA,TRBD1,TRBJ2-3,TRBV4-1
CASSPETGNEQYF,TGCGCCAGCAGCCCCGAAACAGGGAACGAGCAGTACTTC,NA,NA,TRBJ2-7,TRBV5-1
CASSQISASEAFF,TGTGCCAGCAGCCAGATAAGCGCCTCTGAAGCTTTCTTT,NA,NA,TRBJ1-1,TRBV28
CSVEGLAGGRADTQYF,TGCAGCGTTGAAGGACTAGCGGGAGGGCGGGCAGATACGCAGTATTTT,NA,TRBD2,TRBJ2-3,TRBV29-1
CASSGTSGNTDTQYF,TGTGCCAGCAGTGGAACTAGCGGGAACACAGATACGCAGTATTTT,once,TRBD2,TRBJ2-3,TRBV2
CASLPGHSYNSPLHF,TGTGCCAGCCTTCCCGGACACTCCTATAATTCACCCCTCCACTTT,NA,NA,TRBJ1-6,TRBV27
CASSPPSRGNEQFF,TGTGCCAGCTCACCACCATCCCGAGGCAATGAGCAGTTCTTC,NA,NA,TRBJ2-1,TRBV18
CASSQASIAGGSYNEQFF,TGTGCCAGCAGCCAAGCTTCTATAGCGGGAGGTTCCTACAATGAGCAGTTCTTC,NA,TRBD2,TRBJ2-1,TRBV4-2
CASSRGQYNSPLHF,TGTGCCAGCAGCCGCGGACAGTATAATTCACCCCTCCACTTT,NA,NA,TRBJ1-6,TRBV14